Below, 30 T cell receptor beta chains from the same sample are listed, as sequenced in a study of shared clonotypes between healthy human individuals. Profiled with immunoSEQ multiplex PCR; TCRdb holds only in-frame clones, not every one. The profile shows 2 million to 2.5 million clones, roughly 92% of them singletons. What was sequenced was naive CD4+ T cells from PBMCs. Subset of the sample: CD45RA+ positively selected. The origin of the receptors is a man aged 18-30 years in good health. Some clones in this sample may be carry-over from other donors' samples.

To note about this clone: At the DNA level, this CDR3 is encoded by other sequences in the same sample as well. The V gene is TRBV5-1, the J gene TRBJ1-5; the D gene is possibly TRBD1 (5 bases). CDR1 is SGHRS and CDR2 is YFSETQ in the germline V gene. The length of the CDR3 is 14 residues. V was trimmed by 0 bases and J by 6 bases, leaving 10 bases between them. The CDR3 region is CASSLEGAGQPQHF. The CDR3 nucleotides are TGCGCCAGCAGCTTGGAAGGGGCCGGTCAGCCCCAGCATTTT.

CDR3 loop: CSVVDYYTGELFF. The CDR3 region has the DNA TGCAGCGTTGTGGACTACTACACCGGGGAGCTGTTTTTT. J is TRBJ2-2 and V is TRBV29-1, with D maybe TRBD2 (6 bases). V lost 4 bases, J lost 3 bases, and 9 bases lay in between. Germline V gene lookup returns CDR1 SQVTM and CDR2 ANQGSEA. The CDR3 spans 13 residues.

V gene TRBV30 combines with J gene TRBJ1-2; TRBD1 is a possible D gene (5 bases). The V end was cut by 0 bases, the J end by 7 bases, with 21 bases between. The CDR3 contains 16 residues. Germline V lookup: CDR1 GTSNPN, CDR2 SVGIG (reference sequence). For the CDR3, the DNA is TGTGCCTGGAGTGTACTGGTTGTGGCAGGGAGCGGTGGCTACACCTTC. Its protein product is CAWSVLVVAGSGGYTF.

On this clone itself: The sample contains more than one DNA sequence encoding this CDR3. The chain employs TRBV4-3 and TRBJ2-7; D assignment may be TRBD1 or TRBD2 (5 bases each). This CDR3 is 14 amino acids long. CDR1 and CDR2 (germline): LGHNA, YSLEER. V gave up 2 bases and J gave up 3 bases, with 11 bases separating them. The chain's CDR3 is CASSQRDGGYEQYF. Written as DNA, the CDR3 is TGCGCCAGCAGCCAAAGGGACGGTGGCTACGAGCAGTACTTC.

The chain uses TRBV13 and TRBJ2-4; no reliable D call. CDR1 PRHDT and CDR2 FYEKMQ come from the germline V gene (reference sequence). The CDR3 is 15 amino acids. V was cut by 0 bases and J by 0 bases, with 6 bases left in between. The CDR3 DNA sequence: TGTGCCAGCAGCTTAGGGCGGCTAGCCAAAAACATTCAGTACTTC. Protein: CASSLGRLAKNIQYF. The variable domain in full, completed from reference TRBV13 and TRBJ2-4, reads AAGVIQSPRHLIKEKRETATLKCYPIPRHDTVYWYQQGPGQDPQFLISFYEKMQSDKGSIPDRFSAQQFSDYHSELNMSSLELGDSALYFCASSLGRLAKNIQYFGAGTRLSVL.

The V call is TRBV15, the J call TRBJ2-7; D is perhaps TRBD2 (6 bases). The ends were cut back, 1 base at V and 0 bases at J, with 13 bases in the middle. Germline CDR1 reads LNHNV; CDR2 reads YYDKDF (reference sequence). This CDR3 contains 16 residues. CDR3 protein: CATSRAKEGLSYEQYF. CDR3 DNA sequence: TGTGCCACCAGCAGAGCGAAGGAGGGCCTCTCCTACGAGCAGTACTTC.

This chain connects TRBV28 to TRBJ1-3; no definite D call. The CDR3 consists of 15 residues. Trimming stripped 4 bases from V and 0 bases from J, with 10 bases between. Germline CDR1 reads MDHEN; CDR2 reads SYDVKM. DNA for the CDR3: TGTGCCAGCAGTTCCGTTAGCAGCTCTGGAAACACCATATATTTT. Protein sequence: CASSSVSSSGNTIYF.

The V gene is TRBV4-3, the J gene TRBJ2-3, with D hard to call. The CDR3 is 13 amino acids. V lost 2 bases and J lost 3, with 6 bases in between. Germline lookup yields CDR1 LGHNA and CDR2 YSLEER. DNA for the CDR3: TGCGCCAGCAGCCAACTCATAACAGATACGCAGTATTTT. Its protein is CASSQLITDTQYF.

The genes are TRBV7-9 and TRBJ1-1, with unresolved D. The CDR3 is 13 amino acids. Trimming stripped 5 bases from V and 3 bases from J, with 10 bases between. Germline V gene lookup returns CDR1 SEHNR and CDR2 FQNEAQ (reference sequence). The CDR3 reads CASSPPPDTEAFF. The CDR3 DNA reads TGTGCCAGCAGCCCCCCACCTGACACTGAAGCTTTCTTT.

The gene calls are TRBV4-1 and TRBJ2-7; no firm D call. The length of the CDR3 is 16 residues. Trimming left V 3 bases short and J 1 base short, with 16 bases between. Germline CDR1 is MGHRA and CDR2 is YSYEKL. The CDR3, as DNA: TGCGCCAGCAGCCAGGCGGCGGTTCGGGTATCCTACGAGCAGTACTTC. Residues: CASSQAAVRVSYEQYF.

This chain uses TRBV9 with TRBJ2-2; 9 bases line up with TRBD2. CDR3 length: 15 residues. Looked up from germline, CDR1 is SGDLS and CDR2 is YYNGEE. Unmatched junction bases numbered 7, after V lost 3 bases and J lost 7 bases. CDR3 region: CASSETSGPNGELFF. In nucleotides, the CDR3 is TGTGCCAGCAGCGAAACTAGCGGGCCGAACGGGGAGCTGTTTTTT. Together with reference TRBV9 and TRBJ2-2, the CDR3 gives the full variable domain: DSGVTQTPKHLITATGQRVTLRCSPRSGDLSVYWYQQSLDQGLQFLIQYYNGEERAKGNILERFSAQQFPDLHSELNLSSLELGDSALYFCASSETSGPNGELFFGEGSRLTVL.

The V and J genes are TRBV5-1 and TRBJ2-7; 16 nucleotides agree with TRBD2. Trimming at V came to 3 bases and at J to 3 bases, leaving 12 bases not matched to a gene. This CDR3 comprises 19 residues. CDR1 is SGHRS and CDR2 is YFSETQ in the germline V gene. CDR3 region: CASSSRPGLAGGPDYEQYF. Written as DNA, the CDR3 is TGCGCCAGCAGCTCTCGCCCGGGACTAGCGGGAGGGCCCGACTACGAGCAGTACTTC.

The CDR3 nucleotides are TGTGCCAGCAGCTTAGGACAGGGGACCTTCACAGATACGCAGTATTTT. This gives the protein CASSLGQGTFTDTQYF. The rearrangement uses TRBV7-2 and TRBJ2-3, with 8 nucleotides matching TRBD1. Trimming at V came to 1 base and at J to 2 bases, leaving 5 bases not matched to a gene. Germline CDR1 reads SGHTA; CDR2 reads FQGNSA. The CDR3 is 16 amino acids.

This chain links TRBV6-1 with TRBJ2-5, with D possibly being TRBD1 or TRBD2 (5 bases each). There are 13 residues in the CDR3. V was pared by 6 bases and J by 5 bases, with 13 bases between. Per germline, CDR1 MNHNS and CDR2 SASEGT. In DNA, the CDR3 is TGTGCCAGCAGAAAAGGCTGGGGGGAGACCCAGTACTTC. Translating it yields CASRKGWGETQYF.

The rearrangement joins TRBV2 to TRBJ2-2, with 7 nucleotides matching TRBD1. The CDR3 extends over 13 amino acids. Germline CDR1 reads SNHLY; CDR2 reads FYNNEI. Germline trimming cut 6 bases from V and 7 bases from J; bases unmatched to any gene: 5. CDR3 bases: TGTGCCAGCAGCAGGGGGATTCACGGGGAGCTGTTTTTT. Its translation: CASSRGIHGELFF.

The J gene is TRBJ1-1, the V gene TRBV5-4; possible D gene TRBD1, 6 bases. V lost 5 bases to trimming and J lost 6 bases, with 17 bases between them. The length of the CDR3 is 14 residues. The V gene's germline CDR1 is SGHNT and CDR2 YYREEE (reference sequence). CDR3 sequence: CASRPTRGSPEAFF. CDR3 sequence (DNA): TGTGCCAGCAGGCCTACCAGGGGCAGCCCTGAAGCTTTCTTT.

V is TRBV9 and J is TRBJ2-5, with D unresolved. The CDR3 length is 15 residues. Trimming left V 4 bases short and J 4 bases short, with 17 bases between. Germline loops: CDR1 SGDLS, CDR2 YYNGEE. Here the CDR3 DNA reads TGTGCCAGCAGCCCGCGAAGGAGTCGAGGAGAGACCCAGTACTTC. Its translation: CASSPRRSRGETQYF.

The V and J genes are TRBV30 and TRBJ2-7; D call uncertain. Trimming left V 3 bases short and J 0 bases short, with 18 bases between. Germline V gene lookup returns CDR1 GTSNPN and CDR2 SVGIG (reference sequence). This CDR3 comprises 16 residues. The CDR3 nucleotides read TGTGCCTGGAGCAGGAAGAAGAGTGAGCTCTCCTACGAGCAGTACTTC. This translates into CAWSRKKSELSYEQYF.

The chain joins TRBV5-1 to TRBJ2-3; possible D gene TRBD2, 5 bases. The germline V and J ends were trimmed by 2 bases and 2 bases, with 9 bases remaining between them. This CDR3 spans 14 amino acids. The germline V gene encodes CDR1 SGHRS and CDR2 YFSETQ. In DNA form, the CDR3 reads TGCGCCAGCAGCTTCGGGAAAGCCACAGATACGCAGTATTTT. Its protein is CASSFGKATDTQYF.

The V call is TRBV11-1, the J call TRBJ2-3; D is unclear. Germline V lookup: CDR1 SGHAT, CDR2 FQDESV (reference sequence). Trimming took 2 bases from V and 4 from J, leaving 10 bases between them. This CDR3 region has 14 residues. CDR3 in DNA: TGTGCCAGCAGCTTAAGAGACCCCCCAGATACGCAGTATTTT. Residues: CASSLRDPPDTQYF.

The sample holds one count of this clone. The rearrangement joins TRBV29-1 to TRBJ2-2, with D unclear. V was pared by 3 bases and J by 0 bases, with 5 bases between. Looked up from germline, CDR1 is SQVTM and CDR2 is ANQGSEA. CDR3 length: 13 amino acids. The CDR3 sequence is CSVDPTNTGELFF. For the CDR3, the DNA is TGCAGCGTTGACCCTACGAACACCGGGGAGCTGTTTTTT.

The chain recombines TRBV9 with TRBJ2-1; 7 bases agree with TRBD2. The CDR3 covers 16 residues. With V trimmed by 0 bases and J by 6 bases, 9 bases remained unmatched. Germline CDR1 reads SGDLS; CDR2 reads YYNGEE. DNA of the CDR3: TGTGCCAGCAGCGTAGCTATGCTAGCGGATACCAATGAGCAGTTCTTC. Residues: CASSVAMLADTNEQFF. The whole variable domain, filled in from reference TRBV9 and TRBJ2-1, reads DSGVTQTPKHLITATGQRVTLRCSPRSGDLSVYWYQQSLDQGLQFLIQYYNGEERAKGNILERFSAQQFPDLHSELNLSSLELGDSALYFCASSVAMLADTNEQFFGPGTRLTVL.

V usage is TRBV7-9 and J usage is TRBJ2-2, with unresolved D. Germline-derived CDR1 and CDR2 are SEHNR and FQNEAQ (reference sequence). The CDR3 totals 18 residues. The V end was cut by 0 bases, the J end by 5 bases, with 19 bases between. The chain's CDR3 is CASSLADAARPYTGELFF. The CDR3 DNA sequence: TGTGCCAGCAGCTTAGCGGACGCAGCCCGGCCCTATACCGGGGAGCTGTTTTTT.

On this clone itself: The sample carries other DNA sequences with the same CDR3. The rearrangement uses TRBV5-1 and TRBJ1-3; D is unresolved. In germline, CDR1 is SGHRS, CDR2 YFSETQ. The CDR3 consists of 15 residues. The ends were cut back, 0 bases at V and 1 base at J, with 8 bases in the middle. The CDR3 loop reads CASSLGLPSGNTIYF. The CDR3 coding sequence is TGCGCCAGCAGCTTGGGTTTACCGTCTGGAAACACCATATATTTT.

The chain is built from TRBV6-6 and TRBJ2-7; no clear D gene. Per the germline V gene, CDR1 is MNHNY and CDR2 is SVGAGI (reference sequence). The CDR3 has 15 amino acids. V was pared by 0 bases and J by 0 bases, with 9 bases between. The CDR3 nucleotides read TGTGCCAGCAGTTACTCGATGCAGAGCTCCTACGAGCAGTACTTC. Residues: CASSYSMQSSYEQYF.

This sequence joins TRBV5-6 and TRBJ1-1, with D perhaps matching TRBD1 (6 bases). V was shortened by 1 base and J by 1 base, with 17 bases between the two germline ends. The CDR3 spans 17 residues. Germline V gene sequence: CDR1 SGHDT, CDR2 YYEEEE. Written as DNA, the CDR3 is TGTGCCAGCAGCTTGATAGGGTCGGGCAGGGGGAACACTGAAGCTTTCTTT. It codes for CASSLIGSGRGNTEAFF.

This clone was seen only once. The chain combines TRBV28 with TRBJ2-2; 8 bases align to TRBD1. The CDR3 is 15 amino acids. Germline CDR1 MDHEN, CDR2 SYDVKM. Trimming at V came to 8 bases and at J to 7 bases, leaving 12 bases not matched to a gene. CDR3 in DNA: TGTGCCAGCGCATGGACAGGGAGAGTTAGCGGGGAGCTGTTTTTT. The encoded protein is CASAWTGRVSGELFF.

The chain links TRBV7-8 to TRBJ1-5; D is possibly TRBD1 (5 bases). V shed 2 bases and J shed 0 bases, with 11 bases lying between them. The V gene's germline CDR1 is SGHVS and CDR2 FQNEAQ. This CDR3 spans 16 amino acids. The DNA for the CDR3 is TGTGCCAGCAGCTTAATAGGGGTCAATAGCAATCAGCCCCAGCATTTT. This encodes CASSLIGVNSNQPQHF.

Regarding this clone: Other nucleotide sequences in the sample specify the same CDR3. The chain uses TRBV5-1 and TRBJ2-1; TRBD2 is a possible D gene (5 bases). Germline lookup yields CDR1 SGHRS and CDR2 YFSETQ. V dropped 0 bases and J dropped 3 bases, with 10 bases sitting between them. The CDR3 is made up of 15 amino acids. DNA of the CDR3: TGCGCCAGCAGCTTGGTAGGCGGAGGCTACAATGAGCAGTTCTTC. Its translation is CASSLVGGGYNEQFF.

In its sample, this clone was seen a few times. V and J are TRBV21-1 and TRBJ1-1. TRBV21-1 is a recognized pseudogene. This CDR3 is built from 11 residues. The CDR3 nucleotides read TGTGCCAGCAGCAAAAAATGGGGAGCTTTCTTT. It specifies CASSKKWGAFF.